This T cell receptor beta chain was recovered during a study of blood T cell repertoires in COVID-19. Turning to the study itself: Acute and convalescent COVID-19 specimens originated in the United States, Italy and Spain.

The CDR3 runs 13 residues. Losses at the gene ends were 7 bases for V and 4 bases for J; bases not matched to a gene: 1. CDR1 is MNHNY and CDR2 is SVGAGI in the germline V gene (reference sequence). Individuals drawn from some 25 US areas were roughly 18 to 89 years old. Symptom resolution, clearance, or two negative PCRs marked the recovered donors of Cohort 3. How the authors handled the data: Reference gene primer amplification yielded estimated nucleated cell counts. Using immunoSEQ multiplex PCR, the repertoire was profiled, and TCRdb retains in-frame clones only, with some absent. The DNA was the basis for D and trimming; V, J and clone size are from that table. Of about 300,000 clones detected, more than 75% appear once; the ten largest clones hold 8.5% to 12%.

This clonotype was obtained from a woman aged 18-29 years who had recovered from COVID-19. The genes are TRBV6-6 and TRBJ2-7; TRBD2 matches 13 bases. Sequencing was done on a sample of PBMCs or T cells enriched from blood (not recorded which). CDR3 in amino acids: CASMTSGGYEQYF. The CDR3 nucleotides read TGTGCCAGCATGACTAGCGGGGGGTACGAGCAGTACTTC.